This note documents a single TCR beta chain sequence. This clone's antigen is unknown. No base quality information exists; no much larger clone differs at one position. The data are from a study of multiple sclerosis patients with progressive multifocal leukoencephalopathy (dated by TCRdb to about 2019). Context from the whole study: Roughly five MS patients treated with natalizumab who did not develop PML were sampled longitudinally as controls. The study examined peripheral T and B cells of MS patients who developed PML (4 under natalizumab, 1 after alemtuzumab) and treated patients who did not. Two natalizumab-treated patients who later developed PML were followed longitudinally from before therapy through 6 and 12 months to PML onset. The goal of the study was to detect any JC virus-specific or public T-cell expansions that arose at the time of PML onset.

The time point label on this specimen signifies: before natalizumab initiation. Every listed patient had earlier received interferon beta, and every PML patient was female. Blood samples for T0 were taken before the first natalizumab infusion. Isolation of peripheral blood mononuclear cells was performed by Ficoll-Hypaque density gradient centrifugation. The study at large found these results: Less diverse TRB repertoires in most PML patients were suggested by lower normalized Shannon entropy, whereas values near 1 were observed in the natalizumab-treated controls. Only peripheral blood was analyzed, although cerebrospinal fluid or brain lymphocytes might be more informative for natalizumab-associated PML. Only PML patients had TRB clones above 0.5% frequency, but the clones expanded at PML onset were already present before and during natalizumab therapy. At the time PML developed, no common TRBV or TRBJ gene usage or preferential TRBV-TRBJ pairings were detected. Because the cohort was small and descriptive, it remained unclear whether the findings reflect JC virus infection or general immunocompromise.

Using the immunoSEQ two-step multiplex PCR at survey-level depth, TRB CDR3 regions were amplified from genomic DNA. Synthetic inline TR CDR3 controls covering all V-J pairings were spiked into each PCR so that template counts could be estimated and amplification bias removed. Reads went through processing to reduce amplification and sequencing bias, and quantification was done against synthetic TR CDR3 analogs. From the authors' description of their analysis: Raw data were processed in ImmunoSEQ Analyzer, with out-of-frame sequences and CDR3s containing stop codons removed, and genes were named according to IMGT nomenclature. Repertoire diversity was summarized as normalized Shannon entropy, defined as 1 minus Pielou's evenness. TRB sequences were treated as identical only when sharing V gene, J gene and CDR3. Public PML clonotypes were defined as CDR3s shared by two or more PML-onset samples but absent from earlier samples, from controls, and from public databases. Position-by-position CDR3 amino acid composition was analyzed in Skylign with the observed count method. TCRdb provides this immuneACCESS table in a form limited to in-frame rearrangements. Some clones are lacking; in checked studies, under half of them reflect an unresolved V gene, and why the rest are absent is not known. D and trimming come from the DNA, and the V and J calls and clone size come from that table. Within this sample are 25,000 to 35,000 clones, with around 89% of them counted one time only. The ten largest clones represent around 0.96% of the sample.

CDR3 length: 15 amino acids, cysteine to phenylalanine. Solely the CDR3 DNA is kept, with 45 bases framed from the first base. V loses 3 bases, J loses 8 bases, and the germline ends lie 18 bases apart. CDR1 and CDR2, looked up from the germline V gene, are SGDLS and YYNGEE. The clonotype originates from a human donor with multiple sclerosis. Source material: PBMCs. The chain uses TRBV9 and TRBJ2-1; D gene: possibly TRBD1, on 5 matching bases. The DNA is TGTGCCAGCAGCGCACCACAGGACCCTTGGGATGAGCAGTTCTTC. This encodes CASSAPQDPWDEQFF.